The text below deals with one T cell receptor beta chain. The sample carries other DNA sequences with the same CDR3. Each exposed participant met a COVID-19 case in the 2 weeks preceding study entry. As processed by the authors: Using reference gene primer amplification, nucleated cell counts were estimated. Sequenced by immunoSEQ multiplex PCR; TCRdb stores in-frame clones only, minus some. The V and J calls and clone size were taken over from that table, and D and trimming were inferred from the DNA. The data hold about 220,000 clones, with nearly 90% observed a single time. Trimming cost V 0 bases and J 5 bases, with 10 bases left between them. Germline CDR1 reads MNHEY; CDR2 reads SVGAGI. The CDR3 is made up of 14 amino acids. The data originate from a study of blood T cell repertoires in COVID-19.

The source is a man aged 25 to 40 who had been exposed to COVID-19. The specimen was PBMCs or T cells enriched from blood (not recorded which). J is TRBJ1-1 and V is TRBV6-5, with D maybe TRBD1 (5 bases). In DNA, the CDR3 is TGTGCCAGCAGTTACTCCAGGGTTAGTACTGAAGCTTTCTTT. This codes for CASSYSRVSTEAFF.